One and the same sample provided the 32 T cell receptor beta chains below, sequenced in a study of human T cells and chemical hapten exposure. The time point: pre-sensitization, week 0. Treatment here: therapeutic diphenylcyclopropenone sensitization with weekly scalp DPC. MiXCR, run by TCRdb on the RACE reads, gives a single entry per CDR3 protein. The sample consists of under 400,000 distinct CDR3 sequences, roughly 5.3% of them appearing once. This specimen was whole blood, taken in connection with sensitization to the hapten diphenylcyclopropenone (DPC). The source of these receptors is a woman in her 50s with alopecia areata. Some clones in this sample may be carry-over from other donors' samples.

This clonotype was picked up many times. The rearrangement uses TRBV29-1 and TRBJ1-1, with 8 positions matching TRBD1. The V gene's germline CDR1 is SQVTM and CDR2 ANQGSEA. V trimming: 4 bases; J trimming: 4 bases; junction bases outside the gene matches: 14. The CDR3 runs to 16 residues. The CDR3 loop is CSVAPDRGAVGTEAFF. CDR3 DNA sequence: TGCAGCGTTGCCCCCGACAGGGGCGCAGTTGGCACTGAAGCTTTCTTT.

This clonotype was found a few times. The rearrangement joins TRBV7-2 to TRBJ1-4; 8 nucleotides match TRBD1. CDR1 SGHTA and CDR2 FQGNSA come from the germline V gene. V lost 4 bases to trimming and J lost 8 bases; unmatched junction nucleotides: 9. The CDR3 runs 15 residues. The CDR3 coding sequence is TGTGCCAGCAGCTCGCCGACAGGGGACCGGGAAAAACTGTTTTTT. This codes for CASSSPTGDREKLFF.

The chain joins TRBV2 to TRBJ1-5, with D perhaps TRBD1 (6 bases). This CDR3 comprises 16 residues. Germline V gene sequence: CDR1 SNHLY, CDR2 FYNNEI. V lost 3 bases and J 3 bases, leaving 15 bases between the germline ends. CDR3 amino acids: CASSDRQGNLNQPQHF. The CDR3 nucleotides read TGTGCCAGCAGTGATCGGCAGGGGAATCTCAATCAGCCCCAGCATTTT. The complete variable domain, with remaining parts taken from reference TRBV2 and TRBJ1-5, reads EPEVTQTPSHQVTQMGQEVILRCVPISNHLYFYWYRQILGQKVEFLVSFYNNEISEKSEIFDDQFSVERPDGSNFTLKIRSTKLEDSAMYFCASSDRQGNLNQPQHFGDGTRLSIL.

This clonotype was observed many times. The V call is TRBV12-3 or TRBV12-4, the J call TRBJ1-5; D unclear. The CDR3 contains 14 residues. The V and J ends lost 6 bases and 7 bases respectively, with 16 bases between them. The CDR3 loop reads CASSPPGRAQPQHF. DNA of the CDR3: TGTGCCAGCAGCCCCCCCGGTCGGGCGCAGCCCCAGCATTTT.

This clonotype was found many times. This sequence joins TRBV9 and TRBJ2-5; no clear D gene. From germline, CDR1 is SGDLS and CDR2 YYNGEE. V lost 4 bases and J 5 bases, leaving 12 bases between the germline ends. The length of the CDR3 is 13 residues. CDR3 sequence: CASSPPASETQYF. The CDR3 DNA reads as TGTGCCAGCAGCCCGCCGGCGAGCGAGACCCAGTACTTC.

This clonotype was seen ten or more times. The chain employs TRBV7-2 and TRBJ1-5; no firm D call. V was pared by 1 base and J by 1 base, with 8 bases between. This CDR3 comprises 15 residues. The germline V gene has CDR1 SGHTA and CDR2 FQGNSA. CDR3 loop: CASSLESLSNQPQHF. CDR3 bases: TGTGCCAGCAGCTTAGAAAGCCTAAGCAATCAGCCCCAGCATTTT.

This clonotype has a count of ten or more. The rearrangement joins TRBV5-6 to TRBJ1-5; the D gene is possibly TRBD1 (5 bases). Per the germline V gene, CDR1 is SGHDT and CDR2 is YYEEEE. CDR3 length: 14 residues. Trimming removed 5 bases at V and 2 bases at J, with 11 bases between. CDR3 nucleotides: TGTGCCAGCAGGAGAAGGGACGGCAATCAGCCCCAGCATTTT. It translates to CASRRRDGNQPQHF.

DNA of the CDR3: TGCAGCGTGACCAGGGGGGGGACTGAAGCTTTCTTT. Its translation is CSVTRGGTEAFF. The chain uses TRBV29-1 and TRBJ1-1, with 7 positions matching TRBD1. V shed 6 bases and J 5 bases; nucleotides not matched to a gene: 6. CDR3 length: 12 amino acids. The germline CDR1 and CDR2 sequences are SQVTM and ANQGSEA.

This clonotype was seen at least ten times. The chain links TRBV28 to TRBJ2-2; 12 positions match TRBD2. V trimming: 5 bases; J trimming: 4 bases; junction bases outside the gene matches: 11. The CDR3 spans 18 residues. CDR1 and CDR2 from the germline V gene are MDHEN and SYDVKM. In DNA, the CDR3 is TGTGCCAGCAGTCCTCCGACTAGCGGGAGTACGGGCACCGGGGAGCTGTTTTTT. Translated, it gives CASSPPTSGSTGTGELFF.

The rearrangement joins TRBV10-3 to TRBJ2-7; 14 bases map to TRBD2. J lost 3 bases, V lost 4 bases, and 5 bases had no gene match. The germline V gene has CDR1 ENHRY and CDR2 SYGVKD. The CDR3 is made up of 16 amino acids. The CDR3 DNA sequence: TGTGCCATCAGTGGGCGACTAGCGGGAGGGCACTACGAGCAGTACTTC. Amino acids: CAISGRLAGGHYEQYF.

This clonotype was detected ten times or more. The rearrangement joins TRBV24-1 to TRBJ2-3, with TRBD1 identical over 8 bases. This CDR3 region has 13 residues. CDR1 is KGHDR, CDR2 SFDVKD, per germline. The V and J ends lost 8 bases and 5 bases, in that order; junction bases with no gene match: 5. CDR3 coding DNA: TGTGCCACCACCGGGGGACAGGAAGATACGCAGTATTTT. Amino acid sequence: CATTGGQEDTQYF.

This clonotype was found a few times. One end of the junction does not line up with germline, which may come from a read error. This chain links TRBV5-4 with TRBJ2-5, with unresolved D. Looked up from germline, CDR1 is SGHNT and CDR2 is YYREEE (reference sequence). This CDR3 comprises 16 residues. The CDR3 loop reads CASSLAEGARQGTQYF. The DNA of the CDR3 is TGTGCCAGCAGCTTGGCCGAAGGTGCCCGACAAGGGACCCAGTACTTC.

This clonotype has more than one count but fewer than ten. The CDR3 reads CASSPLGGFGFTGELFF. CDR3 bases: TGTGCCAGCTCACCCCTTGGAGGGTTCGGATTCACCGGGGAGCTGTTTTTT. This sequence joins TRBV18 and TRBJ2-2, with TRBD2 as a possible D gene (6 bases). The CDR3 extends over 17 amino acids. Germline V gene sequence: CDR1 KGHSH, CDR2 LQKENI. Trimming took off 3 bases at V and 4 bases at J, with 18 bases between the two ends.

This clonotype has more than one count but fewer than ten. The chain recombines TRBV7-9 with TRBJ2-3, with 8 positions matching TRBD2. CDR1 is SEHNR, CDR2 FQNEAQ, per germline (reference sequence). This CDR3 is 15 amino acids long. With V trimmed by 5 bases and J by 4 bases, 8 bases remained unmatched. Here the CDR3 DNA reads TGTGCCAGCAGCCCCGCCGGGGGGGCCCCAGATACGCAGTATTTT. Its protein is CASSPAGGAPDTQYF.

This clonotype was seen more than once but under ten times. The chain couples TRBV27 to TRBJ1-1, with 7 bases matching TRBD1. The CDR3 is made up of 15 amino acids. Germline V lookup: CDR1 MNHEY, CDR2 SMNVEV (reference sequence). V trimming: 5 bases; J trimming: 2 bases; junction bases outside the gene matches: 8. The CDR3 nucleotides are TGTGCCAGCAGTCAGAGACAGGGAGGAAACACTGAAGCTTTCTTT. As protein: CASSQRQGGNTEAFF.

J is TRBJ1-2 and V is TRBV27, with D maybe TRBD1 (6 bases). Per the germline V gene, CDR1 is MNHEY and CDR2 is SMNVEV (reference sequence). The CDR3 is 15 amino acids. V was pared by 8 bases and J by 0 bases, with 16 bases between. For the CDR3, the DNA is TGTGCCAGCCGGGACACCCTTACAGCTAACTATGGCTACACCTTC. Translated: CASRDTLTANYGYTF.

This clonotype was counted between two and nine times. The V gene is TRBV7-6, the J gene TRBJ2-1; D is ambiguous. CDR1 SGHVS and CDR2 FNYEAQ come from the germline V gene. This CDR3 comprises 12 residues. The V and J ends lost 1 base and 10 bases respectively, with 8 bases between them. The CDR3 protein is CASSLDTREQFF. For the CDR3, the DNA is TGTGCCAGCAGCTTAGACACGAGGGAGCAGTTCTTC.

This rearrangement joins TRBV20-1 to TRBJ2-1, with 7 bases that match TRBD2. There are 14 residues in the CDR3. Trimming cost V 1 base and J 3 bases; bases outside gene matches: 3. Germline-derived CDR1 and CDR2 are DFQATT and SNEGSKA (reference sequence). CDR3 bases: TGCAGTGCTAGAGGACGGGAGGACTACAATGAGCAGTTCTTC. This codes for CSARGREDYNEQFF.

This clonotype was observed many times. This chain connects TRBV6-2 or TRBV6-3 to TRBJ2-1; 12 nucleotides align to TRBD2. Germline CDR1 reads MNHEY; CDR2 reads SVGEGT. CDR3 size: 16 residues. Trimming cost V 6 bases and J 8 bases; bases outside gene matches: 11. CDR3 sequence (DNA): TGTGCCAGCAGCTACCCTTTGGCTAGCGGGAGGGATGAGCAGTTCTTC. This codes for CASSYPLASGRDEQFF.

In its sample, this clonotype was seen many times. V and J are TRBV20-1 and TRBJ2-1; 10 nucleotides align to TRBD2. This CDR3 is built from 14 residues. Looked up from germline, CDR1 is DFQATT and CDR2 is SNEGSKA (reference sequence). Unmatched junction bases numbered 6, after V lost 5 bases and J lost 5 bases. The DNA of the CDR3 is TGCAGTGCTTCGAGCGGGAGGGACCACAATGAGCAGTTCTTC. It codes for CSASSGRDHNEQFF.

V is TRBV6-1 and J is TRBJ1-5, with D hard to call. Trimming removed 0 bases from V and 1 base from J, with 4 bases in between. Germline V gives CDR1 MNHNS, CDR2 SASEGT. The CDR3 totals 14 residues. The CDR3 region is CASSEARSNQPQHF. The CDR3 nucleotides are TGTGCCAGCAGTGAAGCCCGCAGCAATCAGCCCCAGCATTTT.

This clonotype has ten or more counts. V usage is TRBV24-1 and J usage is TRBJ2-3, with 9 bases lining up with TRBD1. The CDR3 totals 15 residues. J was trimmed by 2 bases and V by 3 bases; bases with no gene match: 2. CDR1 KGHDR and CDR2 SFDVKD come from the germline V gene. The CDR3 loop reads CATSDGTGPTDTQYF. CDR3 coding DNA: TGTGCCACCAGTGATGGGACAGGGCCCACAGATACGCAGTATTTT.

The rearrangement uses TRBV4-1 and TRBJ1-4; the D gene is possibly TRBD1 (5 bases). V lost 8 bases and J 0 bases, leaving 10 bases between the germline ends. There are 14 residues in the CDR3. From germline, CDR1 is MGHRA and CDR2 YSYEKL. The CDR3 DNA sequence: TGCGCCAGCGGGGTGACAGCAACTAATGAAAAACTGTTTTTT. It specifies CASGVTATNEKLFF.

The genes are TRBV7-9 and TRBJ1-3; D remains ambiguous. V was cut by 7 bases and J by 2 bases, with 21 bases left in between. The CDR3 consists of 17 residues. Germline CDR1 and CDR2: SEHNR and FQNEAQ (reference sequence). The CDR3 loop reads CASTLREGIGPGNTIYF. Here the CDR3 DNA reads TGTGCCAGCACCCTTCGGGAAGGAATTGGACCTGGAAACACCATATATTTT.

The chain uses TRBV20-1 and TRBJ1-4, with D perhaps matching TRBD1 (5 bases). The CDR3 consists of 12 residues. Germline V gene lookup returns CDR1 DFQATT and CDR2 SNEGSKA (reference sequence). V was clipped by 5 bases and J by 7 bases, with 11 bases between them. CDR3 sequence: CSAPLRGEKLFF. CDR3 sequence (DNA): TGCAGTGCTCCCTTAAGGGGTGAAAAACTGTTTTTT.

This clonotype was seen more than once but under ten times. The CDR3 nucleotides read TGTGCCAGCAGTCCCCTGGGACACGCCAGGAATAATTCACCCCTCCACTTT. Residues: CASSPLGHARNNSPLHF. The chain employs TRBV6-5 and TRBJ1-6; TRBD1 might be the D (6 bases). The V end was cut by 5 bases, the J end by 5 bases, with 19 bases between. The germline CDR1 and CDR2 sequences are MNHEY and SVGAGI. The CDR3 covers 17 residues.

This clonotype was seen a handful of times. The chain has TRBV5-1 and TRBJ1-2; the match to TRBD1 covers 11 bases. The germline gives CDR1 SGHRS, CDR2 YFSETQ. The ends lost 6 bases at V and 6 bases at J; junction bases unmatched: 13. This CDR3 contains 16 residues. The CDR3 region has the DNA TGCGCCAGCAACTCACGGACAGGGGGCGCGGGCGATGGCTACACCTTC. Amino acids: CASNSRTGGAGDGYTF.

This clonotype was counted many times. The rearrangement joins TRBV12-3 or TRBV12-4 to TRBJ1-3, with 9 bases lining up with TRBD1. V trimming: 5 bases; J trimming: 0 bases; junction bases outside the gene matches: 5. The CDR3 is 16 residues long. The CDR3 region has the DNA TGTGCCAGCAGTGCACAGGGGGCCCTCTCTGGAAACACCATATATTTT. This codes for CASSAQGALSGNTIYF.

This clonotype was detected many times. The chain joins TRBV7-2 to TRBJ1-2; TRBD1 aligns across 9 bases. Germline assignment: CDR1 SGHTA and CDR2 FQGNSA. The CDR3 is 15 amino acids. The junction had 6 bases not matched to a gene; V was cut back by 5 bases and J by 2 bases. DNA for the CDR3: TGTGCCAGCAGCCTTCAAGGACAGGGGAACTATGGCTACACCTTC. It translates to CASSLQGQGNYGYTF.

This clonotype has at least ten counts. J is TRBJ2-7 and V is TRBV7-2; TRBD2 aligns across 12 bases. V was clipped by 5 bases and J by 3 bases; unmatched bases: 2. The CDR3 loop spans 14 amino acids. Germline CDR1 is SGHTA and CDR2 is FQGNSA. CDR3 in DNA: TGTGCCAGCAGCACGACTAGCGGGGGCTACGAGCAGTACTTC. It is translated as CASSTTSGGYEQYF. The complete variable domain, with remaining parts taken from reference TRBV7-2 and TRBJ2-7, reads GAGVSQSPSNKVTEKGKDVELRCDPISGHTALYWYRQSLGQGLEFLIYFQGNSAPDKSGLPSDRFSAERTGGSVSTLTIQRTQQEDSAVYLCASSTTSGGYEQYFGPGTRLTVT.

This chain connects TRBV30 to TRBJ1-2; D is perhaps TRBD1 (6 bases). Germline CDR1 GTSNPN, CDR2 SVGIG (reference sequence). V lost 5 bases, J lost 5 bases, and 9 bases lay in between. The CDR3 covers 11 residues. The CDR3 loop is CAWSRGYGYTF. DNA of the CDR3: TGTGCCTGGTCCAGGGGATATGGCTACACCTTC.

The chain's CDR3 is CASSGGQGNYYGYTF. The DNA of the CDR3 is TGTGCCAGCAGCGGGGGACAGGGGAACTACTATGGCTACACCTTC. The chain carries TRBV7-9 and TRBJ1-2; 10 bases map to TRBD1. CDR1 is SEHNR, CDR2 FQNEAQ, per germline (reference sequence). The V gene end was trimmed by 5 bases and the J gene end by 3 bases; junction bases not matched to a gene: 6. The length of the CDR3 is 15 residues.